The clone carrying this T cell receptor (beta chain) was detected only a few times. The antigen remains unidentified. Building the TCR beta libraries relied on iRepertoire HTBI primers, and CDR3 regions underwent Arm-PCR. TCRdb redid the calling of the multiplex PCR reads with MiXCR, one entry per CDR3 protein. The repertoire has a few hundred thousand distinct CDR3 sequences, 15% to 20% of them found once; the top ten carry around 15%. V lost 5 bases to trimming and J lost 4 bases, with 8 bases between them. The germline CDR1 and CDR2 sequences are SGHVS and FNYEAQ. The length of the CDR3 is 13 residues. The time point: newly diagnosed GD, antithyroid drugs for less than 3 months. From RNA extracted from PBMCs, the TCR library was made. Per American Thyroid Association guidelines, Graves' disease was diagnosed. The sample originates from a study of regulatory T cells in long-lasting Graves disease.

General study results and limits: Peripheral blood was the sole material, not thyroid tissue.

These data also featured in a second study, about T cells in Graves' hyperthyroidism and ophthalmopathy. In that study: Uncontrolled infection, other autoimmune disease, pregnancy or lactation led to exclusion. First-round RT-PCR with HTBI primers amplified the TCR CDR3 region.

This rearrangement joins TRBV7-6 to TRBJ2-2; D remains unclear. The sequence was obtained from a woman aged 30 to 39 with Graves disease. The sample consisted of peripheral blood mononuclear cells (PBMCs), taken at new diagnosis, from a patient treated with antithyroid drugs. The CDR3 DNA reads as TGTGCCAGCAGCCCGACGGTCACCGGGGAGCTGTTTTTT. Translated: CASSPTVTGELFF.